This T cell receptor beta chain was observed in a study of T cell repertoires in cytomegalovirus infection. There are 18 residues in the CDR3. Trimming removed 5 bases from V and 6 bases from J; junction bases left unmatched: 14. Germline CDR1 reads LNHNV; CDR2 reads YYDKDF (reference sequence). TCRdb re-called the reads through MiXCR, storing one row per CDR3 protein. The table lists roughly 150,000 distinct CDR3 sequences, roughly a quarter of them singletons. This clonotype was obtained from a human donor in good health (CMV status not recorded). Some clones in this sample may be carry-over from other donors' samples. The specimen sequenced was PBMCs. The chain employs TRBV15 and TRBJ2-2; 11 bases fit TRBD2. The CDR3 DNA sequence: TGTGCCACCAGCTCACCGCGACTAGCGGGGCTGAAGGCCGGGGAGCTGTTTTTT. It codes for CATSSPRLAGLKAGELFF.